This TCR beta chain was sequenced during a study of T cells in Graves' hyperthyroidism and ophthalmopathy. The PBMCs had their origin in around 9.1 ml of fresh peripheral blood. V lost 6 bases and J lost 4; bases outside the gene matches: 3. The CDR3 sequence is 12 residues long. This clonotype was counted ten times or more. Amplification of TCR beta CDR3 regions used RNA as the template. First-round RT-PCR targeting the TCR CDR3 was performed with the HTBI primer set. MiXCR was run by TCRdb on the multiplex PCR reads, yielding one entry per CDR3 protein. The sample records about 560,000 distinct CDR3 sequences, approximately 16% being singletons.

This sequence originates from a woman younger than 35 with Graves' hyperthyroidism. The V and J genes are TRBV12-3 or TRBV12-4 and TRBJ2-7, with 7 bases fitting TRBD2. The material sequenced was blood. CDR3 sequence: CASRAGVYEQYF. The CDR3 region has the DNA TGTGCCAGCAGGGCGGGGGTTTACGAGCAGTACTTC.